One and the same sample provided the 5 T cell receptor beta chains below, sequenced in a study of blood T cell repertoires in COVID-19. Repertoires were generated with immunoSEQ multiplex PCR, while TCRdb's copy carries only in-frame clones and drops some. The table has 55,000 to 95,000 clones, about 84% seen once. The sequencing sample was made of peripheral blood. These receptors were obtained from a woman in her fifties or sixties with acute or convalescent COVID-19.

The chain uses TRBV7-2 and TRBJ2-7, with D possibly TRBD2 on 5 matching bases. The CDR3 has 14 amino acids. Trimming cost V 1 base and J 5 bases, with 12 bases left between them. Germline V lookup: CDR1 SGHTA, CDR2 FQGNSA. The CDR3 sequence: CASSLGGSSDEQYF. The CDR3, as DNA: TGTGCCAGCAGCTTAGGAGGGAGTTCGGACGAGCAGTACTTC.

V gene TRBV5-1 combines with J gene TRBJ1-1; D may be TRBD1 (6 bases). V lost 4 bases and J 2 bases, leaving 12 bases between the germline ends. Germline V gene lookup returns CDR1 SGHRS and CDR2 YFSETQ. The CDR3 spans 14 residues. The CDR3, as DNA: TGCGCCAGCAGCACGGGGACATTTAACACTGAAGCTTTCTTT. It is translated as CASSTGTFNTEAFF.

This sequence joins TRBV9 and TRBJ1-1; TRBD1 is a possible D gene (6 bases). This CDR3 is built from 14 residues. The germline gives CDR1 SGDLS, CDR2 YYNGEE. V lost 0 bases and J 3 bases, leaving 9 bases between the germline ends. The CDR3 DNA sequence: TGTGCCAGCAGCGTAGGGACAGCGTACACTGAAGCTTTCTTT. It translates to CASSVGTAYTEAFF.

The CDR3 DNA reads TGTGCCAGCAGCCAAGGAGGAATGAGCAATCAGCCCCAGCATTTT. This gives the protein CASSQGGMSNQPQHF. This chain uses TRBV3-1 (or the pseudogene TRBV3-2) with TRBJ1-5; no firm D call. Trimming took off 1 base at V and 1 base at J, with 8 bases between the two ends. The CDR3 runs 15 residues. Germline lookup yields CDR1 LGHDT and CDR2 YNNKEL (reference sequence).

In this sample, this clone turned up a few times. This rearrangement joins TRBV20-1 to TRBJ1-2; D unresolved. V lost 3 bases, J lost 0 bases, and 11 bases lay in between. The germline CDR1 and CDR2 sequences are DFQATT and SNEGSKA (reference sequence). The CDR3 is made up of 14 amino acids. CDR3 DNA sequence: TGCAGTGCTAGTTGGAGCACAACTAACTATGGCTACACCTTC. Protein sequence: CSASWSTTNYGYTF.